These T cell receptor beta chains were read from a single sample in a study of OX40 agonist ivuxolimab in advanced cancers. Method: immunoSEQ multiplex PCR; TCRdb's copy keeps in-frame clones and lacks some. Among approximately 50,000 clones listed, about 82% were seen once. This specimen consisted of CD4+ or CD8+ T cells sorted from blood, obtained in a trial of the OX40 agonist ivuxolimab. Receptors were obtained from an adult with an advanced solid tumor such as melanoma, head and neck, liver or kidney cancer. Both conserved end residues are part of each CDR3. Each record gives: V gene, clone size, J gene, D gene, CDR3 DNA, CDR3 protein. D genes are given only for firm matches. Clone sizes are given selectively: once, few, many, or a class where the clone is expanded.

v_call: TRBV11-3; clone_size: -; j_call: TRBJ2-7; d_call: TRBD2; cdr3_nt: TGTGCCAGCAGCCCGGGACTAGCGGGGGGTTCGGGGGAGCAGTACTTC; cdr3_aa: CASSPGLAGGSGEQYF
v_call: TRBV28; clone_size: -; j_call: TRBJ1-5; d_call: -; cdr3_nt: TGTGCCAGCAGTTTAAGGCAGATGCAGCCCCAGCATTTT; cdr3_aa: CASSLRQMQPQHF
v_call: TRBV20-1; clone_size: -; j_call: TRBJ2-7; d_call: -; cdr3_nt: TGCAGTGCTAGTCAGGGATACGAGCAGTACTTC; cdr3_aa: CSASQGYEQYF
v_call: TRBV6-5; clone_size: -; j_call: TRBJ1-4; d_call: -; cdr3_nt: TGTGCCAGCAGTTACGGGGGGAGTACTCCTGAAAAACTGTTTTTT; cdr3_aa: CASSYGGSTPEKLFF
v_call: TRBV6-6; clone_size: -; j_call: TRBJ1-1; d_call: -; cdr3_nt: TGTGCCAGCAGTTACGGACAACGAGGGGACACTGAAGCTTTCTTT; cdr3_aa: CASSYGQRGDTEAFF
v_call: TRBV5-1; clone_size: -; j_call: TRBJ2-1; d_call: TRBD2; cdr3_nt: TGCGCCAGCAGCTTGGTAGCGGGGGGAAGCTCCTACAATGAGCAGTTCTTC; cdr3_aa: CASSLVAGGSSYNEQFF
v_call: TRBV28; clone_size: few; j_call: TRBJ1-2; d_call: -; cdr3_nt: TGTGCCAGCAGTTTGGTCAGTCCCTATGGCTACACCTTC; cdr3_aa: CASSLVSPYGYTF
v_call: TRBV19; clone_size: -; j_call: TRBJ1-2; d_call: -; cdr3_nt: TGTGCCAGTATCCGCACCGTTAACTATGGCGGCTACACCTTC; cdr3_aa: CASIRTVNYGGYTF
v_call: TRBV5-1; clone_size: -; j_call: TRBJ2-7; d_call: -; cdr3_nt: TGCGCCAGCAGCTTGGACGGGGGCGAGCAGTACTTC; cdr3_aa: CASSLDGGEQYF
v_call: TRBV29-1; clone_size: -; j_call: TRBJ2-3; d_call: TRBD2; cdr3_nt: TGCAGCGCTGCTAGCGGGGGTCGAGGTGCAGATACGCAGTATTTT; cdr3_aa: CSAASGGRGADTQYF
v_call: TRBV7-2; clone_size: -; j_call: TRBJ2-7; d_call: -; cdr3_nt: TGTGCCAGCAGCCCGGGGCTCTACGAGCAGTACTTC; cdr3_aa: CASSPGLYEQYF
v_call: TRBV5-1; clone_size: -; j_call: TRBJ2-3; d_call: TRBD2; cdr3_nt: TGCGCCAGCAGCTTGCGTGGGGAGGGTACGCAGTATTTT; cdr3_aa: CASSLRGEGTQYF
v_call: TRBV7-2; clone_size: once; j_call: TRBJ1-3; d_call: TRBD1; cdr3_nt: TGTGCCAGCAGCTTAGGTCGGCAGGGGGTTGGAAACACCATATATTTT; cdr3_aa: CASSLGRQGVGNTIYF
v_call: TRBV7-2; clone_size: -; j_call: TRBJ1-1; d_call: TRBD1; cdr3_nt: TGTGCCAGCAGCTTCCTACAGGGGGAGACTGAAGCTTTCTTT; cdr3_aa: CASSFLQGETEAFF
v_call: TRBV25-1; clone_size: -; j_call: TRBJ1-2; d_call: -; cdr3_nt: TGTGCCAGCAGTGGGTCCTACAGGGCCGGTGGCTACACCTTC; cdr3_aa: CASSGSYRAGGYTF
v_call: TRBV6-6; clone_size: -; j_call: TRBJ1-6; d_call: -; cdr3_nt: TGTGCCAGCAGGGGGGGAGCGGTGTATAATTCACCCCTCCACTTT; cdr3_aa: CASRGGAVYNSPLHF
v_call: TRBV5-4; clone_size: -; j_call: TRBJ1-2; d_call: -; cdr3_nt: TGTGCCAGCAGCTTGGACAACTATGGCTACACCTTC; cdr3_aa: CASSLDNYGYTF
v_call: TRBV6-1; clone_size: -; j_call: TRBJ2-7; d_call: TRBD2; cdr3_nt: TGTGCCACGCGGCGGGGGGGGGAAGACGAGCAGTACTTC; cdr3_aa: CATRRGGEDEQYF
v_call: TRBV4-1; clone_size: once; j_call: TRBJ2-3; d_call: -; cdr3_nt: TGCGCCAGCAGCCAGTACAGTTCTCCTAGCACAGATACGCAGTATTTT; cdr3_aa: CASSQYSSPSTDTQYF
v_call: TRBV21-1; clone_size: -; j_call: TRBJ1-5; d_call: -; cdr3_nt: TGTGCCAGCAGCAATACGGGGGGCAGGAGAGGCAATCAGCCCCAGCATTTT; cdr3_aa: CASSNTGGRRGNQPQHF
v_call: TRBV19; clone_size: few; j_call: TRBJ1-5; d_call: -; cdr3_nt: TGTGCCAGTAGTATTGTCTGGGATAGCAATCAGCCCCAGCATTTT; cdr3_aa: CASSIVWDSNQPQHF
v_call: TRBV11-3; clone_size: -; j_call: TRBJ2-7; d_call: -; cdr3_nt: TGTGCCAGCAGCCTCCCGGGACACCAGACCTACGAGCAGTACTTC; cdr3_aa: CASSLPGHQTYEQYF
v_call: TRBV19; clone_size: -; j_call: TRBJ1-1; d_call: -; cdr3_nt: TGTGCCAGTAGTATGGAGTTCGAAGCTTTCTTT; cdr3_aa: CASSMEFEAFF
v_call: TRBV4-1; clone_size: -; j_call: TRBJ1-1; d_call: -; cdr3_nt: TGCGCCAGCAGCCAAGACATACAAATGAACACTGAAGCTTTCTTT; cdr3_aa: CASSQDIQMNTEAFF
v_call: TRBV10-3; clone_size: -; j_call: TRBJ2-7; d_call: TRBD1; cdr3_nt: TGTGCCATCAGTCCTCGGGACAGTTACGAGCAGTACTTC; cdr3_aa: CAISPRDSYEQYF